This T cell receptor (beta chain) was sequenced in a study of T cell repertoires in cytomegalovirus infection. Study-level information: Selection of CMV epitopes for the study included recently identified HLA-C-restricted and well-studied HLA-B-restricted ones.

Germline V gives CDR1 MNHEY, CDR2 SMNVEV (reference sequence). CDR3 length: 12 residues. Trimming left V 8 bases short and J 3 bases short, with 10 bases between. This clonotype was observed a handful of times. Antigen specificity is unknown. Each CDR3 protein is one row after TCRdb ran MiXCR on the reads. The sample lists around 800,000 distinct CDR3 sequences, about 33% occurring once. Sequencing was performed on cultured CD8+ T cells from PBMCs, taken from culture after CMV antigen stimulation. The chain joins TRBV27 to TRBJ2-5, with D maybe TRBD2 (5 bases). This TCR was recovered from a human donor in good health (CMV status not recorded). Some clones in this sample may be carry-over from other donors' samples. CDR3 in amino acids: CASGGREETQYF. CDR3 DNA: TGTGCCAGCGGAGGCCGGGAAGAGACCCAGTACTTC.